These 30 T cell receptor beta chains share one sample of origin, sequenced in a study of cytomegalovirus exposure and HLA in healthy donors. This PCR relied on a set of 60 Vbeta primers and 13 Jbeta primers. TCRdb's table, derived via immunoSEQ multiplex PCR, lists solely in-frame clones and lacks some. The top ten hold roughly 2.2% of the sample, which has 90,000 to 150,000 clones, under 90% seen once. Sequencing was carried out using PBMCs. These receptors originate from a woman aged 40 to 49 in good health and CMV-seronegative.

The CDR3 is CASSPNGLAEPNTQYF. The CDR3 nucleotides are TGTGCCAGCAGCCCTAACGGACTAGCGGAGCCGAATACGCAGTATTTT. V is TRBV5-8 and J is TRBJ2-3; the match to TRBD2 covers 10 bases. The CDR3 has 16 residues. J lost 7 bases, V lost 4 bases, and 12 bases had no gene match. Per germline, CDR1 SGHTS and CDR2 YDEGEE.

The CDR3 loop reads CASSLLSGNTIYF. The DNA of the CDR3 is TGTGCCAGCAGCCTCCTCTCTGGAAACACCATATATTTT. The genes are TRBV14 and TRBJ1-3; D unresolved. The V end lost 4 bases, the J end lost 0 bases, and 4 bases lay between the germline ends. Germline CDR1 SGHDN, CDR2 FVKESK. There are 13 residues in the CDR3.

This chain joins TRBV28 and TRBJ1-2; unclear D gene. Germline CDR1 is MDHEN and CDR2 is SYDVKM. Trimming took off 3 bases at V and 5 bases at J, with 13 bases between the two ends. The CDR3 covers 14 residues. The CDR3 DNA sequence: TGTGCCAGCAGTTTGGTCGGGGAGGGATATGGCTACACCTTC. Residues: CASSLVGEGYGYTF.

This clone showed up just once. The CDR3 DNA follows: TGTGCCAGCAGCTCCAGCTCCTACGAGCAGTACTTC. It yields the protein CASSSSSYEQYF. This rearrangement joins TRBV6-1 to TRBJ2-7; D remains ambiguous. The germline V gene has CDR1 MNHNS and CDR2 SASEGT. This CDR3 is 12 amino acids long. The V end was cut by 6 bases, the J end by 0 bases, with 6 bases between.

The chain carries TRBV6-5 and TRBJ1-2, with 9 bases aligning to TRBD1. Germline loops: CDR1 MNHEY, CDR2 SVGAGI. The CDR3 is 14 amino acids. The V gene end was trimmed by 6 bases and the J gene end by 6 bases; junction bases not matched to a gene: 8. The CDR3 DNA reads TGTGCCAGCAGGCAAACAGGGGGCCTCAATGGCTACACCTTC. It translates to CASRQTGGLNGYTF.

The chain couples TRBV11-1 to TRBJ2-2; 7 positions match TRBD2. Germline CDR1 is SGHAT and CDR2 is FQDESV (reference sequence). Trimming removed 6 bases from V and 7 bases from J; junction bases left unmatched: 8. This CDR3 comprises 14 residues. Here the CDR3 DNA reads TGTGCCAGCAGGAGCAAAAGCGGGGACGGGGAGCTGTTTTTT. Translating it yields CASRSKSGDGELFF.

The chain joins TRBV6-5 to TRBJ1-1, with TRBD1 matching over 10 bases. CDR3 size: 15 residues. V lost 6 bases, J lost 1 base, and 5 bases stayed unmatched. The germline CDR1 and CDR2 sequences are MNHEY and SVGAGI. This chain's CDR3 is CASRWTGGRNTEAFF. The CDR3 bases are TGTGCCAGCAGATGGACAGGGGGACGGAACACTGAAGCTTTCTTT.

This clone was seen more than once but under ten times. V gene TRBV10-3 combines with J gene TRBJ2-7, with 9 positions matching TRBD2. This CDR3 contains 17 residues. Per germline, CDR1 ENHRY and CDR2 SYGVKD. With 4 bases clipped from V and 1 base from J, the junction kept 11 bases outside the gene matches. This chain's CDR3 is CAISGSPSREGSYEQYF. In DNA, the CDR3 is TGTGCCATCAGTGGCTCTCCCTCGCGGGAGGGTTCCTACGAGCAGTACTTC.

The rearrangement links TRBV28 to TRBJ1-5; possible D gene TRBD1, 6 bases. This CDR3 comprises 16 residues. Trimming took off 6 bases at V and 8 bases at J, with 23 bases between the two ends. Germline lookup yields CDR1 MDHEN and CDR2 SYDVKM. CDR3 amino acids: CASSPPRDKGSKPQHF. CDR3 sequence (DNA): TGTGCCAGCAGCCCTCCCCGGGACAAAGGTTCTAAGCCCCAGCATTTT.

V and J are TRBV7-9 and TRBJ2-7, with TRBD2 matching over 9 bases. V shed 5 bases, J shed 2 bases, and the junction held 7 bases outside the gene matches. Looked up from germline, CDR1 is SEHNR and CDR2 is FQNEAQ (reference sequence). The CDR3 sequence is 15 residues long. The CDR3, as DNA: TGTGCCAGCAGCCAGACTAGCGGCCGAACCTACGAGCAGTACTTC. Translation: CASSQTSGRTYEQYF.

The chain joins TRBV7-6 to TRBJ2-7, with D perhaps matching TRBD1 (6 bases). CDR3 length: 13 residues. V lost 2 bases and J lost 6, with 11 bases in between. CDR1 and CDR2 (germline): SGHVS, FNYEAQ. CDR3 DNA sequence: TGTGCCAGCAGCTTACAGGGGAAGAGCGAGCAGTACTTC. This sequence encodes CASSLQGKSEQYF. Filled out from reference TRBV7-6 and TRBJ2-7, the complete variable domain reads GAGVSQSPRYKVTKRGQDVALRCDPISGHVSLYWYRQALGQGPEFLTYFNYEAQQDKSGLPNDRFSAERPEGSISTLTIQRTEQRDSAMYRCASSLQGKSEQYFGPGTRLTVT.

J is TRBJ1-6 and V is TRBV6-6, with TRBD1 matching 7 bases. This CDR3 region has 14 residues. V shed 0 bases, J shed 7 bases, and the junction held 0 bases outside the gene matches. Germline CDR1 reads MNHNY; CDR2 reads SVGAGI (reference sequence). Written as DNA, the CDR3 is TGTGCCAGCAGTTACTCACAGGGGAATTCACCCCTCCACTTT. It encodes CASSYSQGNSPLHF.

The rearrangement links TRBV7-8 to TRBJ2-1; 7 positions agree with TRBD2. Trimming cost V 2 bases and J 0 bases; bases outside gene matches: 7. The CDR3 spans 17 residues. The V gene's germline CDR1 is SGHVS and CDR2 FQNEAQ. CDR3 in amino acids: CASSLYTSVSSYNEQFF. The CDR3 nucleotides read TGTGCCAGCAGCTTATATACTAGCGTAAGCTCCTACAATGAGCAGTTCTTC.

The V and J genes are TRBV11-2 and TRBJ1-1, with TRBD1 as a possible D gene (6 bases). This CDR3 comprises 16 residues. Germline CDR1 SGHAT, CDR2 FQNNGV. Trimming removed 5 bases at V and 2 bases at J, with 18 bases between. Written as DNA, the CDR3 is TGTGCCAGCAGCCTAGGACGCGGGGGCAGAAACACTGAAGCTTTCTTT. This codes for CASSLGRGGRNTEAFF. The complete variable domain, with remaining parts taken from reference TRBV11-2 and TRBJ1-1, reads EAGVAQSPRYKIIEKRQSVAFWCNPISGHATLYWYQQILGQGPKLLIQFQNNGVVDDSQLPKDRFSAERLKGVDSTLKIQPAKLEDSAVYLCASSLGRGGRNTEAFFGQGTRLTVV.

The chain combines TRBV9 with TRBJ2-7; TRBD2 is a possible D gene (6 bases). CDR1 and CDR2 (germline): SGDLS, YYNGEE. V shed 3 bases and J shed 0 bases, with 10 bases lying between them. The CDR3 length is 14 residues. The CDR3 nucleotides read TGTGCCAGCAGCGCCGGGACTCTCTCCTACGAGCAGTACTTC. It codes for CASSAGTLSYEQYF.

The chain couples TRBV27 to TRBJ2-2, with 8 bases identical to TRBD2. V lost 7 bases, J lost 5 bases, and 12 bases stayed unmatched. From germline, CDR1 is MNHEY and CDR2 SMNVEV (reference sequence). This CDR3 spans 16 amino acids. CDR3 in DNA: TGTGCCAGCATCTCTTGGAGCGGGAGAAGGACCGGGGAGCTGTTTTTT. This encodes CASISWSGRRTGELFF.

This clone was detected a few times. V usage is TRBV6-5 and J usage is TRBJ1-1; 10 nucleotides agree with TRBD1. V lost 1 base, J lost 1 base, and 0 bases stayed unmatched. Germline CDR1 reads MNHEY; CDR2 reads SVGAGI. The CDR3 extends over 15 amino acids. CDR3 residues: CASSYWDRGNTEAFF. CDR3 nucleotide sequence: TGTGCCAGCAGTTACTGGGACAGGGGGAACACTGAAGCTTTCTTT.

This CDR3 reads CATRRSGSYEQYF. The CDR3 nucleotides read TGTGCCACGAGGAGATCGGGCTCCTACGAGCAGTACTTC. The chain recombines TRBV5-4 with TRBJ2-7; the D is unclear. In germline, CDR1 is SGHNT, CDR2 YYREEE (reference sequence). There are 13 residues in the CDR3. Trimming left V 9 bases short and J 0 bases short, with 13 bases between.

V usage is TRBV7-8 and J usage is TRBJ2-5; perhaps TRBD2 as D (6 bases). The CDR3 sequence is 14 residues long. Trimming pared 5 bases from V and 2 bases from J, leaving 12 bases between. Germline V gene lookup returns CDR1 SGHVS and CDR2 FQNEAQ. The CDR3 loop reads CASSGRGRQETQYF. CDR3 nucleotides: TGTGCCAGCAGCGGCCGGGGGAGACAAGAGACCCAGTACTTC.

The rearrangement links TRBV28 to TRBJ2-5, with TRBD2 identical over 7 bases. V was pared by 3 bases and J by 3 bases, with 7 bases of the junction left unmatched. Germline V gene sequence: CDR1 MDHEN, CDR2 SYDVKM. The CDR3 length is 15 residues. In nucleotides, the CDR3 is TGTGCCAGCAGTTTTTTGTCTAGCGGTAAAGAGACCCAGTACTTC. As protein: CASSFLSSGKETQYF.

The chain joins TRBV2 to TRBJ2-3; 9 bases fit TRBD2. Germline loops: CDR1 SNHLY, CDR2 FYNNEI. The trim removed 6 bases at V and 3 bases at J, leaving 7 bases unmatched. The CDR3 is 15 amino acids. The CDR3: CASSFRRGGTDTQYF. CDR3 sequence (DNA): TGTGCCAGCAGCTTCCGGCGGGGGGGTACAGATACGCAGTATTTT. Complete variable domain (other parts from reference TRBV2 and TRBJ2-3): EPEVTQTPSHQVTQMGQEVILRCVPISNHLYFYWYRQILGQKVEFLVSFYNNEISEKSEIFDDQFSVERPDGSNFTLKIRSTKLEDSAMYFCASSFRRGGTDTQYFGPGTRLTVL.

The rearrangement uses TRBV4-1 and TRBJ2-1; D not resolved. This CDR3 has 15 residues. V lost 0 bases, J lost 1 base, and 7 bases lay in between. Germline CDR1 and CDR2: MGHRA and YSYEKL. CDR3 DNA: TGCGCCAGCAGCCAAGAACACCTTTCCTACAATGAGCAGTTCTTC. Encoded protein: CASSQEHLSYNEQFF.

The chain combines TRBV18 with TRBJ2-3; no clear D gene. Per the germline V gene, CDR1 is KGHSH and CDR2 is LQKENI. CDR3 length: 14 amino acids. V dropped 4 bases and J dropped 4 bases, with 12 bases sitting between them. CDR3 in amino acids: CASSLTLGSDTQYF. CDR3 coding DNA: TGTGCCAGCTCACTTACGCTGGGCTCAGATACGCAGTATTTT.

This clone was detected a few times. Other DNA sequences of this sample code for an identical CDR3. The rearrangement joins TRBV10-3 to TRBJ1-1, with 7 bases lining up with TRBD1. Germline V gene data show CDR1 as ENHRY and CDR2 as SYGVKD. With V trimmed by 7 bases and J by 0 bases, 5 bases remained unmatched. CDR3 size: 14 residues. CDR3 DNA: TGTGCCATCACTCTAGGGGGCGTGAACACTGAAGCTTTCTTT. Amino acids: CAITLGGVNTEAFF.

This rearrangement joins TRBV5-4 to TRBJ2-6, with TRBD1 identical over 8 bases. The CDR3 runs 15 residues. After removal of 4 bases from V and 2 bases from J, the junction contained 2 bases not matched to a gene. Germline lookup yields CDR1 SGHNT and CDR2 YYREEE (reference sequence). The CDR3 sequence: CASSGQGTGANVLTF. The CDR3, as DNA: TGTGCCAGCAGCGGACAGGGTACTGGGGCCAACGTCCTGACTTTC.

This chain joins TRBV19 and TRBJ2-7; 10 nucleotides match TRBD1. Germline values: CDR1 LNHDA, CDR2 SQIVND (reference sequence). CDR3 size: 15 residues. V trimming: 3 bases; J trimming: 2 bases; junction bases outside the gene matches: 4. CDR3 loop: CASSMGQGITYEQYF. As DNA, the CDR3 is TGTGCCAGTAGTATGGGACAGGGGATTACCTACGAGCAGTACTTC.

The chain carries TRBV27 and TRBJ2-3; perhaps TRBD2 as D (6 bases). Deletions cut 5 bases from V and 8 bases from J, with 14 bases between. CDR1 is MNHEY, CDR2 SMNVEV, per germline (reference sequence). CDR3 length equals 13 residues. CDR3 protein: CASSPGGWGTQYF. CDR3 in DNA: TGTGCCAGCAGTCCCGGGGGTTGGGGTACGCAGTATTTT.

This clone was seen more than once but under ten times. The chain employs TRBV5-1 and TRBJ1-1, with unresolved D. CDR1 is SGHRS, CDR2 YFSETQ, per germline. Between the trimmed V and J ends, which lost 6 bases and 6 bases, there was a span of 15 bases. The CDR3 length is 13 residues. For the CDR3, the DNA is TGCGCCAGCACCCTCGGGCGGGGTGCTGAAGCTTTCTTT. The encoded protein is CASTLGRGAEAFF.

V and J are TRBV4-1 and TRBJ1-3; 9 bases are a match to TRBD1. The CDR3 sequence is 18 residues long. J gave up 0 bases and V 1 base, and 7 bases lay outside the gene matches. The germline V gene has CDR1 MGHRA and CDR2 YSYEKL. For the CDR3, the DNA is TGCGCCAGCAGCCAAGGGGCCGGGACAGGGAACTCTGGAAACACCATATATTTT. The encoded protein is CASSQGAGTGNSGNTIYF.

The rearrangement links TRBV6-1 to TRBJ1-5; 8 positions match TRBD1. The V segment lost 6 bases and the J segment 1 base; nucleotides outside the gene matches: 5. The CDR3 contains 15 residues. The V gene's germline CDR1 is MNHNS and CDR2 SASEGT. The CDR3 region has the DNA TGTGCCAGCAGCACGACAGGGGAGAGCAATCAGCCCCAGCATTTT. Translation: CASSTTGESNQPQHF.